This T cell receptor (beta chain) was sequenced in a study of identical twins. Germline assignment: CDR1 MDHEN and CDR2 SYDVKM. The CDR3 totals 19 residues. Trimming cost V 5 bases and J 0 bases; bases outside gene matches: 13. Study-level points and caveats: Out-of-frame alpha sequences common to twins were enriched for low generation probability. Conclusions leaned on cross-sectional statistical analysis and did not track the same donors over time.

Regarding this clonotype: Its cognate antigen is unknown.

After template switching added a universal primer site, the resulting cDNA carried unique molecular identifiers. MiXCR, run by TCRdb on the 5' RACE reads, gives a single entry per CDR3 protein. The sample shows 750,000 to 950,000 distinct CDR3 sequences, 12% of them seen only once. The same sample was also used in a study of yellow fever vaccine responses in identical twins.

Input material: PBMCs. The TCR was taken from a woman aged 18-29 years in good health. This chain links TRBV28 with TRBJ2-2; 9 bases are a match to TRBD1. The CDR3: CASSQTGGESTTNTGELFF. The DNA of the CDR3 is TGTGCCAGCAGTCAGACAGGGGGAGAGTCAACGACGAACACCGGGGAGCTGTTTTTT. The whole variable domain, filled in from reference TRBV28 and TRBJ2-2, reads DVKVTQSSRYLVKRTGEKVFLECVQDMDHENMFWYRQDPGLGLRLIYFSYDVKMKEKGDIPEGYSVSREKKERFSLILESASTNQTSMYLCASSQTGGESTTNTGELFFGEGSRLTVL.